This paragraph covers one TCR beta chain sequence. This clonotype was seen only a few times. The clone's antigen remains unknown. Base qualities were left out, and no much larger clone turns up one base away. Ophthalmopathy patients had moderately to severely active disease, with a Clinical Activity Score of 3 or more, a NOSPECS grade of 4 or more, and a disease duration of less than 3 months. Patients with uncontrolled infections, other autoimmune diseases, pregnancy or lactation were excluded. Clinical symptoms, serum thyroxine and TRAb, thyroid ultrasound, and orbital computed tomography formed the basis for the diagnoses. PBMCs were isolated from about 9.2 ml of fresh peripheral blood by Ficoll-Paque density gradient centrifugation. Trizol reagent was used to extract total RNA, and RNA quality was then checked on an Agilent 2100 Bioanalyzer. The data originate from a study of T cells in Graves' hyperthyroidism and ophthalmopathy (dated by TCRdb to the late 2010s). Concerning the study at large: Peripheral blood samples were taken at the time of initial diagnosis, prior to any treatment. A discovery cohort of around 98 patients, roughly 43 with Graves' ophthalmopathy and approximately 57 with stable Graves' hyperthyroidism, was used to find distinguishing TCR V-J signatures. According to the paper, TCR Vbeta CDR3 sequencing was carried out on 135 peripheral blood samples, which came from more than 40 ophthalmopathy, around 75 hyperthyroidism and approximately 17 progressor patients. In about six Graves' hyperthyroidism patients, the study also compared T-cell repertoires from thyroid tissue with T-cell repertoires from blood. After blood sampling, hyperthyroidism patients were treated with methimazole at a starting dose of 30 mg daily, and ophthalmopathy patients were treated with high-dose intravenous methylprednisolone. Prospective prediction of ophthalmopathy was tested in an independent validation cohort consisting of 18 to 20 hyperthyroidism patients and around 17 patients who later progressed to ophthalmopathy. The roughly 94 discovery patients were randomly split 7:3 into training and test sets. The paper's findings and limits, for the study overall: In validation, the model predicted progression to ophthalmopathy with 60% to 71% sensitivity and less than 80% specificity, a median of 6.5 months before onset. A 13 V-J signature model separated ophthalmopathy from stable hyperthyroidism, with about 88% sensitivity and roughly 82% specificity in cross-validation and 80%/75% in testing. Most expanded thyroid clonotypes (frequency above 0.001) were also detected in blood, suggesting blood repertoires may reflect thyroid immune responses. Sample size was not statistically predetermined, and investigators were not blinded to group allocation.

TCR beta CDR3 regions were amplified from RNA transcripts. A first-round RT-PCR of the TCR CDR3 used the HTBI primer set with the Qiagen OneStep RT-PCR kit. The libraries were constructed in a second round of multiplex PCR and then size-selected and purified. Sequencing of the libraries was done on an Illumina HiSeq2000 using paired-end 100 bp reads. In the source study's methods: SOAPnuke was used to process the raw data, throwing out any read that contained adapters or uncalled bases, had a mean Phred below 15, or lacked an exact constant-primer or identifier match. High-quality paired reads were merged using COPE v1.2.5, and each unique nucleotide sequence was defined as a clonotype. MiTCR v1.1 was used to align the clonotypes against IMGT TRBV, TRBD and TRBJ reference segments. The analysis included only V-J combinations with a frequency above 0.0001, which together covered 99% to 99.2% of the repertoires. A TCS score was defined as the ratio of F50 (clonal expansion) to E x V (chaos), with BLOSUM62-based TCRdist applied between CDR3 peptides within each V-J. Welch's t-statistics and random forest reduced just over 500 V-J features to about 13, which were used in a naive Bayes classifier (R e1071). TCRdb's own reprocessing of the public reads used fastp at Q25 and MiXCR and kept productive beta chains. Every entry covers one CDR3 protein and lists the most common genes and DNA from its rows. The V and J calls were determined by TCRdb, not by the authors. The sample has about 600,000 distinct CDR3 sequences on record, about 16% of them singletons. The ten largest clonotypes hold around 3.5% of the sample.

The germline V gene gives CDR1 as SGHAT and CDR2 as FQNNGV. V is trimmed back by 5 bases and J by 5 bases, and the junction contains 6 bases that no gene match accounts for. The CDR3 runs 14 residues from the cysteine to the phenylalanine. The entry retains the CDR3 DNA only, 42 bases that are in frame from base 1. The clonotype originates from a woman aged 40 to 50 with Graves' ophthalmopathy. The chain is assembled from TRBV11-2 and TRBJ2-1; 7 middle bases align to TRBD1. The sample comprised blood. CDR3 reads: CASSQGVGDNEQFF. The bases read TGTGCCAGCAGCCAGGGGGTGGGGGACAATGAGCAGTTCTTC. The entire variable domain, with the stretches around the CDR3 drawn from the reference TRBV11-2 and TRBJ2-1 proteins, is EAGVAQSPRYKIIEKRQSVAFWCNPISGHATLYWYQQILGQGPKLLIQFQNNGVVDDSQLPKDRFSAERLKGVDSTLKIQPAKLEDSAVYLCASSQGVGDNEQFFGPGTRLTVL.